This entry features one TCR beta chain sequence. The antigen remains undetermined. This entry comes from a study of blood T cells in healthy people across ages. At the level of the study: There was about one barcoded beta molecule captured by template switching per two T cells. Findings and caveats of the study: Diversity figures based on one million T cells were deemed too low. Diversity was higher, and naive CD4+ cells more numerous, in long-lived donors than in aged donors. No one knew whether donors had CMV, which possibly confounded expanded clonotype changes.

A second PCR of 7 to 11 cycles used a sample-barcoded 5' primer and a J-beta primer mix. MiXCR, run by TCRdb on the 5' RACE reads, gives a single entry per CDR3 protein. This sample has 780,000 or so distinct CDR3 sequences; roughly 50% occur once, and the top ten carry approximately 40%. Between the trimmed V and J ends, which lost 1 base and 3 bases, there was a span of 10 bases. There are 14 residues in the CDR3. CDR1 and CDR2 (germline): SGHRS, YFSETQ. The sample was blood. The rearrangement joins TRBV5-1 to TRBJ1-2; D not certain. The TCR originated in a man of 80 years or more in good health. The CDR3 bases are TGCGCCAGCAGCTTGCCCAGACAAGACTATGGCTACACCTTC. The encoded protein is CASSLPRQDYGYTF. The variable domain in full, with the rest retrieved from reference TRBV5-1 and TRBJ1-2, is KAGVTQTPRYLIKTRGQQVTLSCSPISGHRSVSWYQQTPGQGLQFLFEYFSETQRNKGNFPGRFSGRQFSNSRSEMNVSTLELGDSALYLCASSLPRQDYGYTFGSGTRLTVV.